What follows is one TCR beta chain and its context. The target of this receptor is not known. One base away there is no much larger clone; base qualities are not given. V ends up 6 bases short and J 7 bases short, with an unmatched junction base count of 7. Spanning cysteine to phenylalanine, the CDR3 consists of 13 amino acids. The CDR3 DNA has 39 bases and is translated from base 1. These data are taken from a study of blood T cell repertoires in COVID-19 (dated by TCRdb to the early 2020s). Notes on the research overall: Collaborator samples came from the United States, Italy and Spain and covered acute and convalescent phases of COVID-19. The prospective study material was composed of cDNA or gDNA derived from T cells, B-cell-depleted T cells, or PBMCs. Subjects who had been exposed to COVID-19, were actively infected with it, or had recovered from it provided the deeply sampled blood TCRbeta repertoires that made up the dataset. A freely available public database, intended as a resource for researchers studying the immune response to SARS-CoV-2, is where the repertoires were released. Samples came from the ongoing ImmuneRACE study (first 160 participants) plus 1,254 subjects from 6 global collaborators. Nearly every sample came with metadata listing a de-identified subject ID, COVID-19 status, age in years and sex. HLA class I and class II types, where available, came from metadata supplied by the sample provider rather than from assay-based typing.

In the prospective study, participants were roughly 18 to 100 years old, resided in 25 or so geographic areas of the United States, and were enrolled through a virtual design. In the prospective study, cohorts were assigned on the basis of participant-reported clinical history obtained from a screening survey and a study questionnaire. ImmuneRACE Cohort 3 recovered participants were defined by two consecutive negative NP/OP PCR tests, healthcare professional clearance, or symptom resolution. In the prospective study, whole blood, serum and a nasopharyngeal or oropharyngeal swab were collected from each participant by mobile phlebotomists. Over a roughly 2-month period, participants in the prospective study had the option of providing additional blood draws and questionnaires. Prospective study blood samples were shipped either frozen or at room temperature before DNA extraction. Points the paper makes about the study in general: The amount of clinical and demographic metadata varied by source and participant and was provided uncurated.

TCRbeta CDR3 regions were amplified from genomic DNA by means of the immunoSEQ Assay, a bias-controlled multiplex PCR. Under the source paper's analysis protocol: The number of nucleated cells in each sample was estimated from the amplification of reference gene primers within the assay. To quantify the absolute abundance of each unique TCRbeta CDR3 rearrangement, sequence reads were collapsed and filtered. For each sample, productive Simpson clonality was calculated by taking the square root of Simpson's diversity index across productive rearrangements. TCRdb holds this immuneACCESS table with in-frame rearrangements only. Some clones are missing; in checked studies, unresolved V genes explain under half, and the rest has no known cause. Clonal size and the V and J genes are those of that table, whereas D and trimming came from the DNA. Present in this sample are nearly 200,000 clones, roughly 84% of which were seen just once. The ten largest clones add up to approximately 7.9% of the sample.

The sequence links TRBV12-3 or TRBV12-4 to TRBJ2-7, with 9 bases aligning to TRBD1. The origin of this receptor is a middle-aged man who had recovered from COVID-19. Sequencing was carried out using PBMCs or T cells enriched from blood (not recorded which). DNA sequence: TGTGCCAGCAGCCGGGACAGGGCGGGTGAGCAGTACTTC. It translates as CASSRDRAGEQYF.